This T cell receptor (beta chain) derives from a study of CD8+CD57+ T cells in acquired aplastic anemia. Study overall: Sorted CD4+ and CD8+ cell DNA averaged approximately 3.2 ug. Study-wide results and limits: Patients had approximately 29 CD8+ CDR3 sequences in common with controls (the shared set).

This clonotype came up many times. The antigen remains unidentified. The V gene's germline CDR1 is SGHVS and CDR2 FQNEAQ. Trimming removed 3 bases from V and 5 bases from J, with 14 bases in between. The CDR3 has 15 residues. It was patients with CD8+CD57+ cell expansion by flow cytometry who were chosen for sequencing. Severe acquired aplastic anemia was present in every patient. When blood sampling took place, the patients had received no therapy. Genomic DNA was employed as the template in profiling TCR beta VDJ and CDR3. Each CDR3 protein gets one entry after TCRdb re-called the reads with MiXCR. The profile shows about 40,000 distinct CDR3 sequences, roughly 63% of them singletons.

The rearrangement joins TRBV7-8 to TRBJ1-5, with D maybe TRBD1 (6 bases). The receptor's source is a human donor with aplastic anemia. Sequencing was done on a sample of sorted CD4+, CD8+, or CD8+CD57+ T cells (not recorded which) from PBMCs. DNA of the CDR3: TGTGCCAGCAGCTTTTTACAGGGAGGGCATCAGCCCCAGCATTTT. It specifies CASSFLQGGHQPQHF.